A selection of T cell receptor beta chains follows, all from one sample in a study of cytomegalovirus exposure and HLA in healthy donors. Some clones are missing from TCRdb's copy, which holds only in-frame ones; the method was immunoSEQ multiplex PCR. The sample has under 150,000 clones, 80% seen once. Sequenced input: PBMCs. These receptor sequences come from a man aged 50 or older in good health and CMV-seronegative. Each CDR3 is given with its conserved first and last residue. The D gene is left open where the match is weak. Only some rows state a clone size, as once, few, many or a class for expanded clones.

TRBV28	TRBJ1-1	.	TRBD1	TGTGCCAGCACCCTACAGGGGTTCACTTTCTTT	CASTLQGFTFF
TRBV5-5	TRBJ2-7	once	.	TGTGCCAGCAGCGTCGGAGGCCTTAGCTCCTACGAGCAGTACTTC	CASSVGGLSSYEQYF
TRBV7-2	TRBJ2-3	.	TRBD2	TGTGCCAGCAGCTTTAGCGGGAGCAGGGGAGATACGCAGTATTTT	CASSFSGSRGDTQYF
TRBV29-1	TRBJ2-7	.	TRBD1	TGCAGCGTTGGGGGGGGGACAGGGAACCACCCCTACGAGCAGTACTTC	CSVGGGTGNHPYEQYF
TRBV9	TRBJ1-1	.	TRBD1	TGTGCCAGCAGCCCTACCCCGACAGGGACTTTGAACACTGAAGCTTTCTTT	CASSPTPTGTLNTEAFF
TRBV30	TRBJ1-6	.	TRBD1	TGTGCCTGGAGCCCAGGGACAGGGGGAGCCTATAATTCACCCCTCCACTTT	CAWSPGTGGAYNSPLHF
TRBV30	TRBJ2-7	.	TRBD1	TGTGCCTGGAGGGAAGGGGGCACATACGAGCAGTACTTC	CAWREGGTYEQYF
TRBV30	TRBJ1-1	.	.	TGTGCCTGGAGTATGCGGACTGAAGCTTTCTTT	CAWSMRTEAFF
TRBV11-3	TRBJ2-4	.	TRBD1	TGTGCCAGCAGCTCAAGACAGGGGGCGACCAAAAACATTCAGTACTTC	CASSSRQGATKNIQYF
TRBV14	TRBJ2-4	.	.	TGTGCCAGCAGCCAGCCCGGGGTGGGAAACATTCAGTACTTC	CASSQPGVGNIQYF
TRBV18	TRBJ2-4	once	.	TGTGCCAGCTCACCACCACTAGGGTTTTCCAAAAACATTCAGTACTTC	CASSPPLGFSKNIQYF
TRBV5-4	TRBJ2-3	.	.	TGTGCCAGCAGCTTGGGTCGGGGAAGCACAGATACGCAGTATTTT	CASSLGRGSTDTQYF
TRBV5-4	TRBJ1-1	few	TRBD1	TGTGCCAGCAGCTTGGTAGGATCAGGGGGTTTGGGCACTGAAGCTTTCTTT	CASSLVGSGGLGTEAFF
TRBV30	TRBJ2-1	.	TRBD2	TGTGCCTGGAGTGTTGGCGGGAGTAAGTCCTACAATGAGCAGTTCTTC	CAWSVGGSKSYNEQFF
TRBV2	TRBJ1-5	few	.	TGTGCCAGCAGTCTAGATAGCAATCAGCCCCAGCATTTT	CASSLDSNQPQHF
TRBV7-3	TRBJ2-1	.	TRBD1	TGTGCCAGCTCAAATACGGGGACAGGGGCCTACAATGAGCAGTTCTTC	CASSNTGTGAYNEQFF
TRBV7-8	TRBJ2-1	once	.	TGTGCCAGCAGCTTAGTATCTTACAATGAGCAGTTCTTC	CASSLVSYNEQFF
TRBV7-8	TRBJ1-1	.	.	TGTGCCAGCAGCTCCTCGGGCTGGCGCGGGTCGGACACTGAAGCTTTCTTT	CASSSSGWRGSDTEAFF
TRBV27	TRBJ1-1	.	.	TGTGCCAGCAGTGCGCCGACCGGGACTGAAGCTTTCTTT	CASSAPTGTEAFF
TRBV4-1	TRBJ2-7	.	.	TGCGCCAGCAGCCAAGATAGGAAGGGAGGACCGCCTGACGAGCAGTACTTC	CASSQDRKGGPPDEQYF
TRBV28	TRBJ2-3	.	.	TGTGCCAGCAGTTCGGCGGGGAACACAGATACGCAGTATTTT	CASSSAGNTDTQYF
TRBV6-6	TRBJ1-1	.	.	TGTGCCAGCAGAAACGACCGTGGAGACACTGAAGCTTTCTTT	CASRNDRGDTEAFF
TRBV7-9	TRBJ1-2	.	.	TGTGCCAGCAGCTTAGAGACAGCGAGTGGAGGCTACACCTTC	CASSLETASGGYTF
TRBV2	TRBJ1-1	.	TRBD1	TGTGCCAGCAGTGAGCGGACAGGGGGGTCTGAAGCTTTCTTT	CASSERTGGSEAFF
TRBV5-3	TRBJ2-7	.	TRBD2	TGTGCCAGACCCGGTGGACTAGCGTTAGAGCAGTACTTC	CARPGGLALEQYF
TRBV5-1	TRBJ1-1	.	.	TGCGCCAGCAGCTTGGATTCTTCGGACACTGAAGCTTTCTTT	CASSLDSSDTEAFF
TRBV5-6	TRBJ1-5	.	.	TGTGCCAGCAGCCTGAGGTTCGGGACTGCGGGCAATCAGCCCCAGCATTTT	CASSLRFGTAGNQPQHF
TRBV2	TRBJ1-1	few	TRBD1	TGTGCCAGCTATCAAACAGGGGGCGATCGGACTGAAGCTTTCTTT	CASYQTGGDRTEAFF
TRBV12-2	TRBJ2-1	.	.	TGTGCAAGTCGCTTTCAGAATGAGCAGTTCTTC	CASRFQNEQFF
TRBV5-1	TRBJ1-1	.	.	TGCGCCAGCAGCTTGGGAGACAGGCTATTCACAGCAGCTTTCTTT	CASSLGDRLFTAAFF
TRBV27	TRBJ1-1	.	.	TGTGCCAGCAGTCACAGGGTAAGGAACACTGAAGCTTTCTTT	CASSHRVRNTEAFF
TRBV5-6	TRBJ2-3	.	TRBD2	TGTGCCAGCAGCCCACCGGGACTAGCGGGGGGGGACACAGATACGCAGTATTTT	CASSPPGLAGGDTDTQYF
TRBV5-1	TRBJ1-4	.	TRBD1	TGCGCCAGCAGATCTACGACAGGGAATGAAAAACTGTTTTTT	CASRSTTGNEKLFF
TRBV5-6	TRBJ2-3	.	.	TGTGCCAGCAGCTTGGATCTTAGCACCACAGATACGCAGTATTTT	CASSLDLSTTDTQYF
TRBV19	TRBJ1-6	.	TRBD1	TGTGCCAGTAGTACCGGGACAGGGAGGCAACATTCACCCCTCCACTTT	CASSTGTGRQHSPLHF
TRBV19	TRBJ1-5	.	.	TGTGCCACCACCCCCCAGGGGCTCAGCAATCAGCCCCAGCATTTT	CATTPQGLSNQPQHF
TRBV5-8	TRBJ1-5	few	TRBD1	TGTGCCAGCAGCTATGACAGGGGGAAGCCCCAGCATTTT	CASSYDRGKPQHF
TRBV19	TRBJ1-1	.	.	TGTGCCAGTAGTAGGAGGGTAACAGCTTTCTTT	CASSRRVTAFF
TRBV21-1	TRBJ1-2	.	.	TGTGCCAGCAGCAAACACACGACAGGAAACTATGGCTACACCTTC	CASSKHTTGNYGYTF
TRBV7-9	TRBJ1-2	.	.	TGTGCCAGCAGCTTAGCTCAGTCGAACTATGGCTACACCTTC	CASSLAQSNYGYTF
TRBV7-2	TRBJ2-7	.	TRBD2	TGTGCCAGCAGCACGGGGACTAGCCCCCTGGAGCAGTACTTC	CASSTGTSPLEQYF
TRBV5-1	TRBJ1-3	.	.	TGCGCCAGCAGCCCCGCTGGAAACACCATATATTTT	CASSPAGNTIYF
TRBV6-1	TRBJ1-1	once	.	TGTGCCAGCAGTGGCCAGGAGGGAATTAACACTGAAGCTTTCTTT	CASSGQEGINTEAFF
TRBV10-3	TRBJ1-2	.	.	TGTGCCATCAGTGTTCAGGGAGGGGCCTATGGCTACACCTTC	CAISVQGGAYGYTF
TRBV19	TRBJ2-5	.	TRBD2	TGTGCCAGTACCAACGGGGGGATCGGAGAGACCCAGTACTTC	CASTNGGIGETQYF
TRBV14	TRBJ2-3	.	TRBD1	TGTGCCAGCAGCCCGATCACCGGGACAGACCTTAGCACAGATACGCAGTATTTT	CASSPITGTDLSTDTQYF